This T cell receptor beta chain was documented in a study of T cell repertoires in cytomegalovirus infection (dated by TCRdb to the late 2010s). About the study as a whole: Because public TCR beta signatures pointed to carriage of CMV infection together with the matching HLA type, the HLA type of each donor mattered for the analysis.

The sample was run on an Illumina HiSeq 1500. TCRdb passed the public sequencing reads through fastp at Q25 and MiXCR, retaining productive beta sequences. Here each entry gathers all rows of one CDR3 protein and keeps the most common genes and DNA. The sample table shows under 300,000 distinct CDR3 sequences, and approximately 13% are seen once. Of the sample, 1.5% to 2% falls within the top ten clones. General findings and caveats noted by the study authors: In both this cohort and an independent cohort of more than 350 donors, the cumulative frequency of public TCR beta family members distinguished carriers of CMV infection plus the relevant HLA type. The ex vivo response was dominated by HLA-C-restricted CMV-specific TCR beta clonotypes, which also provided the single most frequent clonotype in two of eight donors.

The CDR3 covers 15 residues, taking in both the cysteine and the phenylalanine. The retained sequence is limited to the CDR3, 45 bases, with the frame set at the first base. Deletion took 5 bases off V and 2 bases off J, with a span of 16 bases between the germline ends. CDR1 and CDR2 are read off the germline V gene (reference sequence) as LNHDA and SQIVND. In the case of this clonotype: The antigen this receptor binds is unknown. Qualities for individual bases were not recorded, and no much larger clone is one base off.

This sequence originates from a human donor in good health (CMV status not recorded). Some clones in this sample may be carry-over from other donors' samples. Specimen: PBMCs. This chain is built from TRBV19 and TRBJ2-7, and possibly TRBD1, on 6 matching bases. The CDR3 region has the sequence CASSHFPGQAYEQYF. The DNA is TGTGCCAGTAGTCATTTTCCGGGACAAGCCTACGAGCAGTACTTC.